These T cell receptor beta chains were read from a single sample in a study of T cells in Graves' hyperthyroidism and ophthalmopathy. In TCRdb, the multiplex PCR reads were re-called with MiXCR into one record per CDR3 protein. The data contain about 290,000 distinct CDR3 sequences, about an eighth of them singletons. Sequenced input: blood. The receptors originated from a woman aged 25 to 39 with Graves' hyperthyroidism that later progressed to Graves' ophthalmopathy. The CDR3 runs from the conserved cysteine through the conserved F or W. The order of the fields is D gene, V gene, clone size, J gene, CDR3 DNA, CDR3 protein. The D gene is left open where the match is weak. Part of the rows lack a size; the others show once, few, many or a class for expanded clones.

>.|TRBV12-3/TRBV12-4|many|TRBJ2-6
TGTGCCAGCAATCTCAGGGAGGCCAACGTCCTGACTTTC
CASNLREANVLTF
>TRBD2|TRBV20-1|few|TRBJ2-5
TGCAGTGCTAGCAAGTTCAGCGGGGTACTACAAGAGACCCAGTACTTC
CSASKFSGVLQETQYF
>TRBD1|TRBV6-2/TRBV6-3|many|TRBJ2-2
TGTGCCAGCAGTGGAAGGACAGGGGGCAACACCGGGGAGCTGTTTTTT
CASSGRTGGNTGELFF
>TRBD2|TRBV19|many|TRBJ2-2
TGTGCCAGTAGTTATCTACTAGCGGGAGGGCCTGACACCGGGGAGCTGTTTTTT
CASSYLLAGGPDTGELFF
>TRBD2|TRBV7-2|many|TRBJ2-3
TGTGCCAGCAGCGAAGCCGGTAGCGGGAGCGGGGGAGATACGCAGTATTTT
CASSEAGSGSGGDTQYF
>TRBD2|TRBV12-3/TRBV12-4|many|TRBJ2-2
TGTGCCAGCAGCCTCGGACTAGAAGGCGGGGAGCTGTTTTTT
CASSLGLEGGELFF
>TRBD2|TRBV2|.|TRBJ2-7
TGTGCCAGCAGCTCCTCTCAGTCTAGCGGGAGGGACGAGCAGTACTTC
CASSSSQSSGRDEQYF
>.|TRBV19|.|TRBJ2-2
TGTGACAGTAGTATGTCACAGAACACCGGGGAGCTGTTTTTT
CDSSMSQNTGELFF
>.|TRBV20-1|.|TRBJ2-5
TGCAGTGCTTCGGGCGTAGGGGAGGAGACCCAGTACTTC
CSASGVGEETQYF
>.|TRBV12-3/TRBV12-4|many|TRBJ2-7
TGTGCCAGCAGTTTAAGCGACTACCGCTACGAGCAGTACTTC
CASSLSDYRYEQYF